These 14 T cell receptor beta chains were all obtained from the same sample, sequenced in a study of lymphopenia after photon versus proton radiotherapy. Sequencing used immunoSEQ multiplex PCR; TCRdb keeps in-frame clones, though not all of them. Here the sample spans some 25,000 clones, about 91% being singletons. Sequencing was performed on peripheral blood, taken from a patient treated with photon-based radiotherapy. The receptor set was obtained from a man aged 45-65 years with gastric cancer.

The chain employs TRBV7-2 and TRBJ2-5; D is possibly TRBD2 (5 bases). V was shortened by 4 bases and J by 5 bases, with 8 bases between the two germline ends. The CDR3 is made up of 12 amino acids. CDR1 and CDR2 (germline): SGHTA, FQGNSA. For the CDR3, the DNA is TGTGCCAGCAGCTGGCGGAGGGAGACCCAGTACTTC. Protein: CASSWRRETQYF.

V gene TRBV6-5 combines with J gene TRBJ2-3, with D perhaps TRBD2 (5 bases). The CDR3 totals 15 residues. From germline, CDR1 is MNHEY and CDR2 SVGAGI. The V end was cut by 6 bases, the J end by 0 bases, with 13 bases between. The CDR3 is CASSPGVSSTDTQYF. The CDR3, as DNA: TGTGCCAGCAGCCCCGGGGTATCTAGCACAGATACGCAGTATTTT.

V usage is TRBV6-9 and J usage is TRBJ1-4; no reliable D call. The germline V gene encodes CDR1 MNHGY and CDR2 SVAAGI. With 0 bases removed from V and 2 bases from J, the gap between germline ends came to 10 bases. This CDR3 comprises 16 residues. The CDR3 bases are TGTGCCAGCAGTTATTCGCTATGGAACACTAATGAAAAACTGTTTTTT. Its protein product is CASSYSLWNTNEKLFF.

This chain links TRBV7-2 with TRBJ2-3; 10 bases agree with TRBD2. The CDR3 contains 14 residues. Unmatched junction bases numbered 5, after V lost 1 base and J lost 10 bases. The germline V gene encodes CDR1 SGHTA and CDR2 FQGNSA. CDR3 region: CASSLESSGGSQYF. The CDR3 DNA follows: TGTGCCAGCAGCTTAGAGAGTAGCGGGGGGTCGCAGTATTTT.

This clone was detected only once. The rearrangement joins TRBV4-2 to TRBJ1-4, with a tentative D call TRBD1 (5 bases). The CDR3 extends over 15 amino acids. Trimming left V 1 base short and J 6 bases short, with 12 bases between. Germline V gene lookup returns CDR1 LGHNA and CDR2 YNFKEQ. The CDR3 nucleotides read TGTGCCAGCAGCCAAGTCCTCGGGGGGGATGAAAAACTGTTTTTT. Translation: CASSQVLGGDEKLFF.

The chain has TRBV10-2 and TRBJ1-4, with a possible D match to TRBD1 (5 bases). There are 13 residues in the CDR3. Trimming took 11 bases from V and 4 from J, leaving 14 bases between them. Germline CDR1 WSHSY, CDR2 SAAADI. This CDR3 reads CAASGGVNEKLFF. For the CDR3, the DNA is TGCGCCGCCTCGGGGGGAGTTAATGAAAAACTGTTTTTT.

J is TRBJ2-1 and V is TRBV6-5; D gene ambiguous. Trimming cost V 0 bases and J 7 bases, with 13 bases left between them. The CDR3 length is 15 residues. Germline CDR1 is MNHEY and CDR2 is SVGAGI. CDR3 loop: CASSYSSTPGNEQFF. CDR3 bases: TGTGCCAGCAGTTACTCTTCGACCCCTGGAAATGAGCAGTTCTTC.

The chain joins TRBV7-9 to TRBJ2-1; D is undetermined. Deletions cut 1 base from V and 4 bases from J, with 5 bases between. There are 13 residues in the CDR3. The germline V gene has CDR1 SEHNR and CDR2 FQNEAQ (reference sequence). Written as DNA, the CDR3 is TGTGCCAGCAGCTTAGACGGGTACAATGAGCAGTTCTTC. This encodes CASSLDGYNEQFF.

This rearrangement joins TRBV11-2 to TRBJ1-1; a weak D match, TRBD1 (6 bases). The CDR3 extends over 12 amino acids. Trimming stripped 5 bases from V and 8 bases from J, with 12 bases between. CDR1 and CDR2 (germline): SGHAT, FQNNGV. This CDR3 reads CASSRRTAEAFF. The CDR3 bases are TGTGCCAGCAGCAGACGGACAGCGGAAGCTTTCTTT.

CDR3 DNA sequence: TGCGCCAGCATCCGTCCGAAGTTACACGGCGAGCAGTACTTC. Its translation: CASIRPKLHGEQYF. The rearrangement links TRBV5-1 to TRBJ2-7, with D hard to call. This CDR3 contains 14 residues. V was pared by 6 bases and J by 6 bases, with 19 bases between. Germline V gives CDR1 SGHRS, CDR2 YFSETQ.

This chain connects TRBV19 to TRBJ2-5; TRBD2 might be the D (6 bases). V dropped 3 bases and J dropped 4 bases, with 12 bases sitting between them. Germline CDR1 and CDR2: LNHDA and SQIVND (reference sequence). The CDR3 consists of 14 residues. The CDR3 here is CASSIWGVGETQYF. The CDR3 DNA follows: TGTGCCAGTAGTATTTGGGGGGTCGGAGAGACCCAGTACTTC.

The chain has TRBV6-5 and TRBJ1-6; 7 bases map to TRBD1. The CDR3 is 14 residues long. Germline assignment: CDR1 MNHEY and CDR2 SVGAGI. V dropped 5 bases and J dropped 7; count of bases not matched to a gene: 5. CDR3 amino acids: CASSPGQLNSPLHF. CDR3 bases: TGTGCCAGCAGTCCGGGACAGCTAAATTCACCCCTCCACTTT.

This clone was recorded once. V gene TRBV6-1 combines with J gene TRBJ1-5; possible D gene TRBD1, 6 bases. The CDR3 consists of 15 residues. Between the trimmed V and J ends, which lost 2 bases and 1 base, there was a span of 9 bases. The germline V gene encodes CDR1 MNHNS and CDR2 SASEGT. The CDR3 sequence: CASSEWTASNQPQHF. In nucleotides, the CDR3 is TGTGCCAGCAGTGAATGGACAGCAAGCAATCAGCCCCAGCATTTT.

The chain links TRBV7-3 to TRBJ2-1; no definite D call. Germline V gives CDR1 SGHTA, CDR2 FQGTGA. The CDR3 spans 15 residues. V lost 5 bases and J 4 bases, leaving 15 bases between the germline ends. The CDR3 sequence: CASSPSPQFYNEQFF. The DNA of the CDR3 is TGTGCCAGCAGCCCTTCCCCCCAGTTTTACAATGAGCAGTTCTTC.